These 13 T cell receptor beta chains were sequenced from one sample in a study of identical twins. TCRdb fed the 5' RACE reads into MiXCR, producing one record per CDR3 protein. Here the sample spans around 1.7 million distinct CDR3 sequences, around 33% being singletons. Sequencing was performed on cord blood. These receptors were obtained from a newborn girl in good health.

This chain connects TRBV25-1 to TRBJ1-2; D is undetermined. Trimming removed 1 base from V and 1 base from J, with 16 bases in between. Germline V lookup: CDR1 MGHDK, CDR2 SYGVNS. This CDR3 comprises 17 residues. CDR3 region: CASSELYIGPHNYGYTF. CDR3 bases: TGTGCCAGCAGTGAATTGTACATCGGGCCACATAACTATGGCTACACCTTC.

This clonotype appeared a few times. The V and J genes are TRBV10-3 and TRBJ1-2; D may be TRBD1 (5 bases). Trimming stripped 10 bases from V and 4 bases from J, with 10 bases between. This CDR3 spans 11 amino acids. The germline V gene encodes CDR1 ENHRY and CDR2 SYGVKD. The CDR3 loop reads CATNGGYGYTF. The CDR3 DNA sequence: TGTGCCACCAACGGGGGCTATGGCTACACCTTC.

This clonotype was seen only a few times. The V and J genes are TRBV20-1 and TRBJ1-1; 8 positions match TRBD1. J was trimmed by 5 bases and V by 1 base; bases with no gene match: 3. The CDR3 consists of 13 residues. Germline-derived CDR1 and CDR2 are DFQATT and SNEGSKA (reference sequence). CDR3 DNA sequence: TGCAGTGCTAGAGGGACAGGGAAAACTGAAGCTTTCTTT. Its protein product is CSARGTGKTEAFF.

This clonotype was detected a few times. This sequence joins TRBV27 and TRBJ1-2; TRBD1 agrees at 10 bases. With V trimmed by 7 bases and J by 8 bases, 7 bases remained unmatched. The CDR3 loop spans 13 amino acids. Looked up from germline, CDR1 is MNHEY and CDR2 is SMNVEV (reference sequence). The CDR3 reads CASTKGTGEGYTF. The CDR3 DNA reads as TGTGCCAGCACTAAGGGGACAGGGGAGGGCTACACCTTC.

The DNA for the CDR3 is TGTGCCAGCAGCCAACGGGGTTTACTAGTCTCCCCTTCCTACAATGAGCAGTTCTTC. Its translation: CASSQRGLLVSPSYNEQFF. The V gene is TRBV3-1, the J gene TRBJ2-1, with D possibly TRBD2 on 5 matching bases. CDR1 is LGHDT, CDR2 YNNKEL, per germline (reference sequence). The CDR3 is 19 residues long. V lost 2 bases, J lost 1 base, and 21 bases lay in between.

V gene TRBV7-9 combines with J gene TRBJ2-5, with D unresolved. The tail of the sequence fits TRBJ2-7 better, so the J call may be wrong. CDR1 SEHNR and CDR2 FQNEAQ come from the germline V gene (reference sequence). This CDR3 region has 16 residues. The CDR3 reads CASSLDLPLKGYEQYF. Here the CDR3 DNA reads TGTGCCAGCAGCTTAGACCTTCCCTTGAAAGGCTACGAGCAGTACTTC.

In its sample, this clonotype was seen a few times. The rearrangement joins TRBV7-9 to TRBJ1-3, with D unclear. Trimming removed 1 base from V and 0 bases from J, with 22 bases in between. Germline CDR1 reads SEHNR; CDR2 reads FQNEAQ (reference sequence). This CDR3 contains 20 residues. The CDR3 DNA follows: TGTGCCAGCAGCTTAGGCGTGGGAACGGGGAGTCTGGGCTCTGGAAACACCATATATTTT. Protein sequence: CASSLGVGTGSLGSGNTIYF.

Here the CDR3 reads CSVVQGSQPQHF. The CDR3 DNA sequence: TGCAGTGTTGTCCAGGGGAGTCAGCCCCAGCATTTT. This chain uses TRBV20-1 with TRBJ1-5; D possibly corresponds to TRBD1 (6 bases). Trimming stripped 7 bases from V and 6 bases from J, with 13 bases between. The CDR3 contains 12 residues. Germline CDR1 is DFQATT and CDR2 is SNEGSKA (reference sequence).

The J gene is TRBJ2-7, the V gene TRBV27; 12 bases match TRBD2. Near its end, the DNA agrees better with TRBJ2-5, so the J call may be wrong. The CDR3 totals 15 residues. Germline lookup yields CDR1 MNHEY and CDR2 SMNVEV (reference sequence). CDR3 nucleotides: TGTGCCAGCAGTTCGACTAGCGGGGGTATAAAGACCCAGTACTTC. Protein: CASSSTSGGIKTQYF.

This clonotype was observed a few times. The CDR3 spells CSASRSYSNQPQHF. In DNA form, the CDR3 reads TGCAGTGCTAGTAGGTCCTATAGCAATCAGCCCCAGCATTTT. The gene calls are TRBV20-1 and TRBJ1-5; no definite D call. V lost 3 bases and J 0 bases, leaving 9 bases between the germline ends. Germline CDR1 reads DFQATT; CDR2 reads SNEGSKA (reference sequence). The CDR3 is made up of 14 amino acids.

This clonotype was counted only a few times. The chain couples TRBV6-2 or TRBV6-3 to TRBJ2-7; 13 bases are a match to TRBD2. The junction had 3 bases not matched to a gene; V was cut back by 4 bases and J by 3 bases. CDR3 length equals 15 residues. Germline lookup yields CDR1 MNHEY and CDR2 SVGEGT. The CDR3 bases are TGTGCCAGCAGTTCACTAGCGGGGGGGATCTACGAGCAGTACTTC. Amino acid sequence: CASSSLAGGIYEQYF.

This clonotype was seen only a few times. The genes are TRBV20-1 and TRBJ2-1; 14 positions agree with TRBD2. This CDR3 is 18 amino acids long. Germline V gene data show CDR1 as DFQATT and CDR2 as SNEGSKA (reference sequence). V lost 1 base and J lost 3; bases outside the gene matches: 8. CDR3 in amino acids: CSARGGTSGSHSYNEQFF. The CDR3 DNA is TGCAGTGCTAGAGGGGGGACTAGCGGGAGTCATAGCTACAATGAGCAGTTCTTC.

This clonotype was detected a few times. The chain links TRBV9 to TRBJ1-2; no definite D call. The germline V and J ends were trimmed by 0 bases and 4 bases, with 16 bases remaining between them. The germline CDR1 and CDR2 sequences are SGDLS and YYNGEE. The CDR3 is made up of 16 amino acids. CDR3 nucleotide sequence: TGTGCCAGCAGCGTAGTGTACAGACCCCTAGCCTATGGCTACACCTTC. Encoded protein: CASSVVYRPLAYGYTF.